Many counts were recorded for the clone carrying this TCR beta chain. Generation of TCR cDNA used 5'RACE template switching (which added a universal primer site and UMIs). TCRdb re-called the 5' RACE reads with MiXCR, one entry per CDR3 protein. The sample includes around 60,000 distinct CDR3 sequences, about 5% of them seen just once. The data derive from a study of T cells after yellow fever vaccination. For the study at large: SMART-Seq v4 Ultra Low Input served to prepare low-cell-number fractions. Study findings and constraints: CD4 and CD8 compartments shared a small share of clonotypes. Sorted memory subsets on day 0 lacked detectable levels of almost all vaccine-responding clonotypes.

V trimming: 2 bases; J trimming: 7 bases; junction bases outside the gene matches: 7. The CDR3 extends over 14 amino acids. This specimen was PBMCs, either bulk or a sorted T-cell subset (CD4+, CD8+, memory, or dextramer-sorted; not recorded which), taken on the day of the yellow fever booster vaccination. The sequence was obtained from a man aged 18-30 years who received the YFV17D yellow fever vaccine. The rearrangement joins TRBV12-3 or TRBV12-4 to TRBJ2-7; 8 bases align to TRBD1. The CDR3 bases are TGTGCCAGCAGTTTATTCAGGGGGCGGAATGAGCAGTACTTC. This gives the protein CASSLFRGRNEQYF.